This T cell receptor beta chain was obtained from a study of glioma-infiltrating T cells after dendritic cell vaccination. Study-wide background: Dendritic cell vaccine was injected intradermally three times, biweekly.

V shed 6 bases, J shed 5 bases, and the junction held 6 bases outside the gene matches. Germline-derived CDR1 and CDR2 are MNHEY and SVGAGI. The CDR3 contains 14 residues. A note on this clone: Other DNA variants within this sample encode the same CDR3.

TCRB CDR3 was amplified from 2 ug genomic DNA or less. Libraries were prepared by immunoSEQ multiplex PCR; TCRdb keeps only in-frame clonotypes and omits some of them. The sample has tens of thousands of clones; over 75% are singletons. This sample comprised blood, obtained before dendritic cell vaccination. This chain uses TRBV6-5 with TRBJ1-4; 7 bases are shared with TRBD1. This TCR was recovered from a human donor with glioblastoma. The CDR3 region is CASRRTGKNEKLFF. The CDR3 DNA sequence: TGTGCCAGCAGAAGGACAGGAAAGAATGAAAAACTGTTTTTT.